The present T cell receptor beta chain was sequenced within a study of blood T cell repertoires in COVID-19. About the research overall: Samples representing acute and convalescent COVID-19 were sourced from the United States, Italy and Spain. T cells, B-cell-depleted T cells, or PBMCs supplied cDNA or gDNA.

Cohort placement rested on clinical history that participants reported themselves. Between the trimmed V and J ends, which lost 0 bases and 0 bases, there was a span of 6 bases. The CDR3 is made up of 15 amino acids. Germline V CDR1 and CDR2: SGHNT, YYREEE (reference sequence). TCRdb's table, derived via immunoSEQ multiplex PCR, lists solely in-frame clones and lacks some. The data show about 240,000 clones, more than 85% seen once. Concerning this clone itself: Other nucleotide sequences from this sample produce the same CDR3.

The clonotype was recovered from a woman aged 25 to 39 who had recovered from COVID-19. The chain joins TRBV5-4 to TRBJ2-2, with a tentative D call TRBD2 (6 bases). The sequenced sample consisted of PBMCs or T cells enriched from blood (not recorded which). CDR3 in amino acids: CASSLGRANTGELFF. For the CDR3, the DNA is TGTGCCAGCAGCTTGGGGAGGGCGAACACCGGGGAGCTGTTTTTT.